This T cell receptor (beta chain) derives from a study of blood T cell repertoires in COVID-19 (dated by TCRdb to about 2020). Describing the broader study: Collaborator samples came from the United States, Italy and Spain and covered acute and convalescent phases of COVID-19. Subjects who had been exposed to COVID-19, were actively infected with it, or had recovered from it provided the deeply sampled blood TCRbeta repertoires that made up the dataset. Where available, HLA class I and class II types were taken from metadata supplied by the sample provider and were not determined by assay-based typing. A freely available public database, intended as a resource for researchers studying the immune response to SARS-CoV-2, is where the repertoires were released. Samples were obtained from the ongoing ImmuneRACE study (first 160 participants) and from some 1,300 subjects provided by 6 global collaborators. The material from the prospective study consisted of cDNA or gDNA derived from T cells, B-cell-depleted T cells, or PBMCs. Sample metadata almost always included a de-identified subject ID, COVID-19 status, age in years and sex. Overall study outcomes, separate from this receptor: Clinical and demographic metadata were provided uncurated, with the amount varying by source and participant.

In Seattle, one collaborating source enrolled patients while the infection was active and tracked those patients longitudinally over the course of disease. Whole blood was collected in K2EDTA tubes by collaborating institutions according to the institutions' own protocols. For TCRbeta analysis, collaborators shipped samples in one of three forms: frozen whole blood, isolated PBMCs, or DNA extracted from either of those sample types. TCRbeta CDR3 regions were amplified from genomic DNA using the immunoSEQ Assay, a bias-controlled multiplex PCR. The published analysis was carried out like this. The number of nucleated cells in each sample was estimated by amplification of reference gene primers within the assay. Sequence reads were collapsed and filtered to measure the absolute abundance of every unique TCRbeta CDR3 rearrangement. For each sample, productive Simpson clonality was calculated as the square root of Simpson's diversity index across productive rearrangements. Drawn from immuneACCESS, this table holds only the in-frame rearrangements with V and J called that TCRdb kept. Clones are partly lost; checked studies trace under half to an unresolved V gene and leave the rest unexplained. V and J calls and clone size follow that table, whereas D and trimming were derived from the DNA. This sample comprises under 300,000 clones, 90% of them detected only once. Of the sample, 2% to 2.5% falls within the top ten clones.

Notes on this clone: The antigen it recognizes is unknown. No quality values exist for individual bases; no much larger clone is one base distant.

The CDR3 spans 16 residues, from the cysteine through the phenylalanine. Just CDR3 DNA is preserved here, 48 bases in frame from base 1. CDR1 SGHKS and CDR2 YYEKEE are derived from the germline V gene (reference sequence). V is cut back by 2 bases and J by 2 bases, with 7 bases in the junction unmatched. The chain was built from TRBV5-5 and TRBJ2-1, with 7 junctional bases fitting TRBD1. The clonotype comes from a woman aged 60-75 years with COVID-19, enrolled during active disease. Sequencing was performed on peripheral blood. The bases are TGTGCCAGCAGCTTCACCGGACAGGTGGCCTACAATGAGCAGTTCTTC. The resulting protein is CASSFTGQVAYNEQFF.